The 26 T cell receptor beta chains reported below all come from one sample, sequenced in a study of identical twins. TCRdb re-called the 5' RACE reads with MiXCR, one entry per CDR3 protein. Among about 690,000 distinct CDR3 sequences listed, around 6% were seen once. Source material: naive T cells sorted from blood. The receptors originated from a young man in good health.

The rearrangement uses TRBV18 and TRBJ2-5; D remains unclear. The CDR3 contains 13 residues. The germline V and J ends were trimmed by 3 bases and 5 bases, with 10 bases remaining between them. Per germline, CDR1 KGHSH and CDR2 LQKENI. The CDR3 DNA sequence: TGTGCCAGCTCACCGAGTAGATCTGAGACCCAGTACTTC. Protein sequence: CASSPSRSETQYF.

The chain couples TRBV19 to TRBJ2-6, with 7 bases that match TRBD1. Germline-derived CDR1 and CDR2 are LNHDA and SQIVND (reference sequence). CDR3 length: 17 amino acids. V was pared by 8 bases and J by 0 bases, with 10 bases of the junction left unmatched. CDR3 sequence: CASGKGAMTSGANVLTF. The CDR3 DNA reads TGTGCCAGTGGAAAGGGGGCGATGACCTCTGGGGCCAACGTCCTGACTTTC.

This clonotype showed up just a few times. The chain is built from TRBV9 and TRBJ2-4; tentatively, D is TRBD2 (6 bases). Trimming took 0 bases from V and 9 from J, leaving 13 bases between them. The germline V gene encodes CDR1 SGDLS and CDR2 YYNGEE. The CDR3 extends over 14 amino acids. The DNA for the CDR3 is TGTGCCAGCAGCGTAGACGGGGGACGAGGCATTCAGTACTTC. It yields the protein CASSVDGGRGIQYF.

As regards this clonotype: A much larger clone sits a single nucleotide away, making a read error possible. This rearrangement joins TRBV20-1 to TRBJ2-2, with D perhaps matching TRBD2 (5 bases). V was shortened by 5 bases and J by 6 bases, with 16 bases between the two germline ends. The CDR3 is 14 residues long. Germline CDR1 is DFQATT and CDR2 is SNEGSKA (reference sequence). Written as DNA, the CDR3 is TGCAGTGCTGGGGAGCTAGCATCACCCGGGGAGCTGTTTTTT. Translating it yields CSAGELASPGELFF.

This clonotype showed up many times. V is TRBV28 and J is TRBJ2-7, with 7 nucleotides matching TRBD1. The CDR3 covers 14 residues. Germline trimming cut 2 bases from V and 4 bases from J; bases unmatched to any gene: 5. In germline, CDR1 is MDHEN, CDR2 SYDVKM. The CDR3 DNA reads TGTGCCAGCAGTTTAGCCGGGACAGAATACGAGCAGTACTTC. Translating it yields CASSLAGTEYEQYF.

This clonotype occurred many times. This chain uses TRBV27 with TRBJ2-7, with 9 bases lining up with TRBD2. Trimming took 9 bases from V and 3 from J; bases not matched to a gene: 6. Germline lookup yields CDR1 MNHEY and CDR2 SMNVEV (reference sequence). The CDR3 is 13 amino acids. The CDR3 is CASGTSRDYEQYV. CDR3 nucleotides: TGTGCCAGTGGGACTAGCCGGGACTACGAGCAGTACGTC.

The rearrangement uses TRBV7-6 and TRBJ2-5; 12 bases map to TRBD2. This CDR3 is 15 amino acids long. CDR1 is SGHVS, CDR2 FNYEAQ, per germline. The trim removed 5 bases at V and 6 bases at J, leaving 7 bases unmatched. For the CDR3, the DNA is TGTGCCAGCAGCCCCCTAGCGGGAGGGCCTAAGACCCAGTACTTC. Its protein product is CASSPLAGGPKTQYF.

The V and J genes are TRBV28 and TRBJ2-7; a weak D match, TRBD2 (6 bases). CDR1 is MDHEN and CDR2 is SYDVKM in the germline V gene. This CDR3 region has 17 residues. The ends were cut back, 4 bases at V and 3 bases at J, with 22 bases in the middle. CDR3 coding DNA: TGTGCCAGCAGTTCACATCCCGGAGGAGGGTTTGGCTACGAGCAGTACTTC. Translating gives CASSSHPGGGFGYEQYF.

This clonotype was recorded a few times. The V and J genes are TRBV30 and TRBJ1-2; the D gene is possibly TRBD1 (6 bases). The CDR3 totals 12 residues. Germline V gene data show CDR1 as GTSNPN and CDR2 as SVGIG (reference sequence). Trimming removed 5 bases from V and 7 bases from J, with 14 bases in between. The CDR3 sequence is CAWAYRAVGYTF. DNA of the CDR3: TGTGCCTGGGCGTACAGGGCTGTTGGCTACACCTTC.

In its sample, this clonotype was seen a few times. V gene TRBV9 combines with J gene TRBJ2-1; D remains unclear. The V gene lost 1 base and the J gene lost 5 bases, with 13 bases spanning the gap. The CDR3 sequence is 15 residues long. CDR1 is SGDLS, CDR2 YYNGEE, per germline. The CDR3 coding sequence is TGTGCCAGCAGCGTAAGACCTGGGTTGGACAATGAGCAGTTCTTC. This encodes CASSVRPGLDNEQFF.

This clonotype came up a few times. The chain uses TRBV5-6 and TRBJ2-3, with 9 bases fitting TRBD2. Germline loops: CDR1 SGHDT, CDR2 YYEEEE. J lost 5 bases, V lost 1 base, and 8 bases had no gene match. This CDR3 comprises 16 residues. In DNA, the CDR3 is TGTGCCAGCAGCTTGATAGCGGGAGCGTTGGGAGATACGCAGTATTTT. It specifies CASSLIAGALGDTQYF.

This clonotype was counted many times. The rearrangement joins TRBV5-1 to TRBJ2-5; D ambiguous. Germline V gene sequence: CDR1 SGHRS, CDR2 YFSETQ. V shed 3 bases and J shed 2 bases, with 14 bases lying between them. The CDR3 totals 15 residues. The CDR3 nucleotides are TGCGCCAGCAGCTCTGACCCATGGGGACAAGAGACCCAGTACTTC. Translating gives CASSSDPWGQETQYF.

This clonotype was observed at least ten times. The rearrangement links TRBV12-3 or TRBV12-4 to TRBJ2-2, with 8 bases aligning to TRBD1. V lost 0 bases and J lost 5; bases outside the gene matches: 2. The CDR3 covers 15 residues. The CDR3 DNA reads as TGTGCCAGCAGTTTAGCGAGACAGGGGACCGGGGAGCTGTTTTTT. Its translation: CASSLARQGTGELFF.

This clonotype was counted at least ten times. V is TRBV29-1 and J is TRBJ2-5, with D maybe TRBD1 (6 bases). The CDR3 loop spans 13 amino acids. V lost 7 bases, J lost 5 bases, and 17 bases lay in between. Germline CDR1 SQVTM, CDR2 ANQGSEA. The CDR3 is CSATGTSGETQYF. The DNA of the CDR3 is TGCAGCGCCACCGGGACATCGGGGGAGACCCAGTACTTC. Complete variable domain (other parts from reference TRBV29-1 and TRBJ2-5): SAVISQKPSRDICQRGTSLTIQCQVDSQVTMMFWYRQQPGQSLTLIATANQGSEATYESGFVIDKFPISRPNLTFSTLTVSNMSPEDSSIYLCSATGTSGETQYFGPGTRLLVL.

At least ten counts were recorded for this clonotype. The rearrangement uses TRBV7-2 and TRBJ1-6; D is perhaps TRBD1 (5 bases). Germline CDR1 is SGHTA and CDR2 is FQGNSA. Trimming took off 1 base at V and 10 bases at J, with 11 bases between the two ends. The CDR3 spans 14 residues. The CDR3 region has the DNA TGTGCCAGCAGCTTAGGCAGGGCGGAATCACCCCTCCACTTT. Protein product: CASSLGRAESPLHF.

The genes are TRBV24-1 and TRBJ2-1; 8 bases map to TRBD2. Germline trimming cut 7 bases from V and 8 bases from J; bases unmatched to any gene: 15. CDR3 size: 16 residues. The germline V gene encodes CDR1 KGHDR and CDR2 SFDVKD. The DNA for the CDR3 is TGTGCCACCAGCGAGACGGGACTAGATTACTTCGATGAGCAGTTCTTC. Translating it yields CATSETGLDYFDEQFF.

The chain carries TRBV20-1 and TRBJ2-5; TRBD1 matches 8 bases. Germline CDR1 and CDR2: DFQATT and SNEGSKA (reference sequence). After removal of 3 bases from V and 5 bases from J, the junction contained 8 bases not matched to a gene. The CDR3 has 14 residues. The CDR3 reads CSASDPGGLETQYF. The CDR3 nucleotides read TGCAGTGCTAGTGATCCAGGGGGCCTCGAGACCCAGTACTTC.

The gene calls are TRBV7-2 and TRBJ2-7; no reliable D call. Between the trimmed V and J ends, which lost 0 bases and 2 bases, there was a span of 5 bases. Germline loops: CDR1 SGHTA, CDR2 FQGNSA. This CDR3 contains 13 residues. The chain's CDR3 is CASSLASAYEQYF. The CDR3 DNA sequence: TGTGCCAGCAGCTTAGCCTCGGCCTACGAGCAGTACTTC.

This clonotype was observed at least ten times. The chain couples TRBV29-1 to TRBJ2-1; D is ambiguous. From germline, CDR1 is SQVTM and CDR2 ANQGSEA. The CDR3 contains 13 residues. Trimming removed 4 bases at V and 0 bases at J, with 7 bases between. The DNA for the CDR3 is TGCAGCGTTGTGGGCGGCTCCTACAATGAGCAGTTCTTC. This sequence encodes CSVVGGSYNEQFF.

The chain combines TRBV5-1 with TRBJ2-6, with TRBD1 as a possible D gene (5 bases). There are 16 residues in the CDR3. The V end lost 4 bases, the J end lost 0 bases, and 11 bases lay between the germline ends. Germline V lookup: CDR1 SGHRS, CDR2 YFSETQ. The CDR3 reads CASSEGANSGANVLTF. The CDR3 DNA follows: TGCGCCAGCAGCGAAGGGGCTAACTCTGGGGCCAACGTCCTGACTTTC.

This clonotype has just one count. The chain combines TRBV7-6 with TRBJ2-3; D is possibly TRBD2 (6 bases). V gave up 3 bases and J gave up 4 bases, with 14 bases separating them. From germline, CDR1 is SGHVS and CDR2 FNYEAQ. CDR3 length equals 15 residues. The CDR3 DNA sequence: TGTGCCAGCAGCTTTACCGGGAGCGAAGCAGATACGCAGTATTTT. This sequence encodes CASSFTGSEADTQYF.

This clonotype was observed at least ten times. The rearrangement links TRBV28 to TRBJ2-3; D is possibly TRBD1 (6 bases). Germline values: CDR1 MDHEN, CDR2 SYDVKM. The CDR3 has 14 amino acids. Trimming removed 8 bases at V and 7 bases at J, with 19 bases between. The DNA of the CDR3 is TGTGCCAGCTATACAACAGGGTTCTTGAATACGCAGTATTTT. Translating gives CASYTTGFLNTQYF.

This clonotype came up a few times. V usage is TRBV7-3 and J usage is TRBJ2-7; 10 positions match TRBD2. Germline V gives CDR1 SGHTA, CDR2 FQGTGA. With 8 bases clipped from V and 3 bases from J, the junction kept 7 bases outside the gene matches. CDR3 length equals 14 residues. CDR3 bases: TGTGCCAGCGTGGGGCTAGCGGGAGTCTACGAGCAGTACTTC. Translation: CASVGLAGVYEQYF.

V usage is TRBV4-3 and J usage is TRBJ2-3; TRBD2 is a possible D gene (6 bases). CDR1 and CDR2 (germline): LGHNA, YSLEER. Trimming took off 0 bases at V and 5 bases at J, with 15 bases between the two ends. This CDR3 comprises 16 residues. The CDR3 region is CASSQDGLRGRDTQYF. CDR3 bases: TGCGCCAGCAGCCAAGATGGTCTTCGGGGGAGAGATACGCAGTATTTT.

The gene calls are TRBV20-1 and TRBJ2-3; 13 bases fit TRBD2. Germline CDR1 DFQATT, CDR2 SNEGSKA (reference sequence). The CDR3 covers 14 residues. Trimming cost V 6 bases and J 7 bases; bases outside gene matches: 7. The CDR3 protein is CSARTSGSVHTQYF. CDR3 coding DNA: TGCAGTGCCAGGACTAGCGGGAGTGTACATACGCAGTATTTT.

This clonotype was recorded a few times. The rearrangement uses TRBV9 and TRBJ2-1, with 7 bases aligning to TRBD1. This CDR3 region has 15 residues. V gave up 0 bases and J gave up 8 bases; unmatched junction bases: 8. Germline V gene lookup returns CDR1 SGDLS and CDR2 YYNGEE. The CDR3 DNA reads TGTGCCAGCAGCGTAGGCCCCGACAGGGTAGATGAGCAGTTCTTC. As protein: CASSVGPDRVDEQFF. The whole variable domain, filled in from reference TRBV9 and TRBJ2-1, reads DSGVTQTPKHLITATGQRVTLRCSPRSGDLSVYWYQQSLDQGLQFLIQYYNGEERAKGNILERFSAQQFPDLHSELNLSSLELGDSALYFCASSVGPDRVDEQFFGPGTRLTVL.